A single T cell receptor beta chain is shown here with its context. The naive CD8 fraction comprised CD45RO-negative cells positively selected for CCR7 and excluded terminally differentiated effector memory CD45RA+ cells. These data belong to a study of shared clonotypes between healthy human individuals. Profiling relied on immunoSEQ multiplex PCR, and the TCRdb table lists in-frame clones only, not all of them. The sample includes about 2.1 million clones, about 93% of them seen just once. The origin of this receptor is a man aged 18 to 29 in good health. Some clones in this sample may be carry-over from other donors' samples. Sequenced: naive CD8+ T cells from PBMCs.

CDR3 protein: CASSSRTGGVHGYTF. CDR3 nucleotide sequence: TGTGCCAGCAGTTCTAGGACAGGGGGTGTGCATGGCTACACCTTC. This sequence joins TRBV28 and TRBJ1-2; 10 bases are a match to TRBD1. V lost 4 bases, J lost 6 bases, and 8 bases stayed unmatched. This CDR3 is 15 amino acids long. Per germline, CDR1 MDHEN and CDR2 SYDVKM.